Within the sample, the clone carrying this TCR beta chain is medium-sized. TCRdb analysed the PCR reads with MiXCR anew, one entry per CDR3 protein. The repertoire holds 10,000 to 11,000 distinct CDR3 sequences, with around a third as singletons. The data were obtained in a study of immune characterization of retroperitoneal liposarcoma. Germline lookup yields CDR1 SGHVS and CDR2 FQNEAQ. V was trimmed by 1 base and J by 5 bases, leaving 17 bases between them. The CDR3 sequence is 16 residues long. Sequencing was done on a sample of tumor tissue. This rearrangement joins TRBV7-8 to TRBJ2-5; no clear D. The clonotype was recovered from a male donor with retroperitoneal liposarcoma. The CDR3 DNA sequence: TGTGCCAGCAGCTTAGAGGGCCGGAGCCCGTTGGAGACCCAGTACTTC. As protein: CASSLEGRSPLETQYF.